The 26 T cell receptor beta chains presented below share a single source sample, sequenced in a study of tumor-infiltrating lymphocytes in primary liver carcinoma. It was unsorted whole blood that yielded blood RNA, and germline DNA was also extracted. Constant-region priming of around 500 ng total RNA yielded TCR beta cDNA. Amplification in three nested multiplex PCR rounds with slightly modified ARM-PCR gave rise to TCR beta libraries. In the first two PCR rounds, TRBV1-TRBV30 forward primers were paired with a C-beta reverse primer, and each round lasted roughly 9 cycles. One entry per CDR3 protein, called by TCRdb with MiXCR from the multiplex PCR reads. The table shows 180,000 or so distinct CDR3 sequences, with about 60% occurring only once. The sequencing sample was made of peripheral blood. The source is a man in his forties with primary liver carcinoma and hepatitis B virus infection.

The chain employs TRBV12-3 or TRBV12-4 and TRBJ1-4, with D perhaps TRBD1 (5 bases). This CDR3 spans 14 amino acids. V lost 5 bases to trimming and J lost 7 bases, with 14 bases between them. The CDR3 DNA sequence: TGTGCCAGCAGTCCCGGGGCAGTCAGTGAAAAACTGTTTTTT. Protein sequence: CASSPGAVSEKLFF.

The J gene is TRBJ1-4, the V gene TRBV30; D may be TRBD1 (5 bases). Looked up from germline, CDR1 is GTSNPN and CDR2 is SVGIG (reference sequence). The V end was cut by 2 bases, the J end by 1 base, with 14 bases between. The CDR3 contains 16 residues. CDR3 region: CAWSQGAFGTNEKLFF. The CDR3 coding sequence is TGTGCCTGGAGTCAAGGGGCGTTTGGAACTAATGAAAAACTGTTTTTT.

In regard to this clonotype: A read error may account for a junction end that differs from germline. J is TRBJ2-7 and V is TRBV6-5; 8 bases match TRBD1. This CDR3 region has 14 residues. From germline, CDR1 is MNHEY and CDR2 SVGAGI. The CDR3 sequence is CAISYSQGASEQYF. The DNA of the CDR3 is TGTGCCATCAGTTACTCTCAGGGGGCATCCGAGCAGTACTTC.

The table lists this clonotype with a few counts. The chain couples TRBV5-6 to TRBJ2-3; TRBD1 might be the D (5 bases). From germline, CDR1 is SGHDT and CDR2 YYEEEE. The CDR3 spans 15 residues. Trimming removed 2 bases at V and 2 bases at J, with 12 bases between. CDR3 sequence reads: CASSFFRVPTDTQYF. The CDR3 DNA is TGTGCCAGCAGCTTCTTCAGGGTGCCCACAGATACGCAGTATTTT.

This clonotype was detected ten times or more. This chain uses TRBV6-1 with TRBJ2-6; 9 bases are shared with TRBD1. The junction had 10 bases not matched to a gene; V was cut back by 6 bases and J by 1 base. The CDR3 runs to 18 residues. Germline CDR1 and CDR2: MNHNS and SASEGT. This CDR3 reads CASSETDRGESGANVLTF. DNA of the CDR3: TGTGCCAGCAGCGAAACTGACAGGGGGGAATCTGGGGCCAACGTCCTGACTTTC.

V and J are TRBV4-1 and TRBJ2-1, with 10 bases aligning to TRBD1. Germline V gene lookup returns CDR1 MGHRA and CDR2 YSYEKL. The CDR3 sequence is 15 residues long. Trimming cost V 3 bases and J 8 bases; bases outside gene matches: 7. The CDR3 spells CASSQAGTGDYEQFF. CDR3 nucleotide sequence: TGCGCCAGCAGCCAGGCCGGGACAGGGGATTATGAGCAGTTCTTC.

J is TRBJ2-7 and V is TRBV5-4, with a possible D match to TRBD2 (6 bases). Per the germline V gene, CDR1 is SGHNT and CDR2 is YYREEE (reference sequence). The CDR3 runs 13 residues. Between the trimmed V and J ends, which lost 5 bases and 5 bases, there was a span of 14 bases. The CDR3 DNA reads TGTGCCAGCAGATTTAAGGGAGGCCACGAGCAGTACTTC. This codes for CASRFKGGHEQYF.

This clonotype showed up just a few times. The chain links TRBV6-5 to TRBJ2-5; the D is unclear. Trimming took off 6 bases at V and 7 bases at J, with 15 bases between the two ends. The length of the CDR3 is 13 residues. CDR1 and CDR2 from the germline V gene are MNHEY and SVGAGI. CDR3 nucleotides: TGTGCCAGCAGCCGAGACTCAACGTGGACCCAGTACTTC. Translation: CASSRDSTWTQYF.

On this clonotype: The germline gene is not matched at one end of the junction; a read error may be the cause. The V gene is TRBV11-2, the J gene TRBJ2-7; D uncertain. CDR1 and CDR2 (germline): SGHAT, FQNNGV. The CDR3 runs 14 residues. CDR3 protein: CASSLTDGAYEQCF. The CDR3 nucleotides are TGTGCCAGCAGTTTAACCGACGGAGCCTATGAACAGTGCTTC.

The chain carries TRBV6-1 and TRBJ2-5; D call uncertain. The CDR3 totals 14 residues. V was shortened by 8 bases and J by 4 bases, with 17 bases between the two germline ends. CDR1 is MNHNS, CDR2 SASEGT, per germline. Written as DNA, the CDR3 is TGTGCCAGCCAAGCCGTGGAATTTCTAGAGACCCAGTACTTC. Translating it yields CASQAVEFLETQYF.

The chain carries TRBV29-1 and TRBJ2-7; weak D call: TRBD1 (5 bases). CDR1 is SQVTM, CDR2 ANQGSEA, per germline. Trimming pared 7 bases from V and 7 bases from J, leaving 17 bases between. The CDR3 has 12 amino acids. CDR3 DNA: TGCAGCGGGGGCGACATAGTAATGGAGCAGTACTTC. Protein product: CSGGDIVMEQYF.

This clonotype was counted at least ten times. This rearrangement joins TRBV29-1 to TRBJ2-6; 8 bases align to TRBD2. The germline V gene has CDR1 SQVTM and CDR2 ANQGSEA. The length of the CDR3 is 14 residues. Trimming took 3 bases from V and 4 from J; bases not matched to a gene: 2. The DNA of the CDR3 is TGCAGCGTTGACGGGGGGGTAGGGGCCAACGTCCTGACTTTC. The encoded protein is CSVDGGVGANVLTF.

V gene TRBV29-1 combines with J gene TRBJ2-2, with no clear D. The CDR3 spans 14 residues. Germline V gene lookup returns CDR1 SQVTM and CDR2 ANQGSEA. The V end was cut by 2 bases, the J end by 0 bases, with 7 bases between. The CDR3 loop reads CSVETYSNTGELFF. For the CDR3, the DNA is TGCAGCGTTGAAACATACTCGAACACCGGGGAGCTGTTTTTT.

This clonotype occurred once. V is TRBV11-2 and J is TRBJ2-5, with D tentatively TRBD2 (5 bases). The germline gives CDR1 SGHAT, CDR2 FQNNGV. The CDR3 length is 13 residues. Between the trimmed V and J ends, which lost 6 bases and 4 bases, there was a span of 12 bases. The CDR3, as DNA: TGTGCCAGCAGTCACGGGATAGGAGAGACCCAGTACTTC. Protein product: CASSHGIGETQYF.

Comments on this clonotype: One junction end does not reproduce the germline sequence, and a read error may be involved. This chain connects TRBV11-2 to TRBJ2-3; 12 bases are shared with TRBD2. The germline gives CDR1 SGHAT, CDR2 FQNNGV. The CDR3 is made up of 18 amino acids. The CDR3 coding sequence is TGTGTCAGCAGCTTAGGGGCCGGGACTAGCGGGAGCACAGATACGCAGTATTTT. It translates to CVSSLGAGTSGSTDTQYF.

This clonotype is a singleton in its sample. The chain joins TRBV13 to TRBJ1-1; possibly TRBD1 for D (5 bases). Per germline, CDR1 PRHDT and CDR2 FYEKMQ (reference sequence). V lost 5 bases to trimming and J lost 0 bases, with 13 bases between them. The length of the CDR3 is 15 residues. The CDR3 nucleotides read TGTGCCAGCAGCCCAACAGGAGCTTTGAACACTGAAGCTTTCTTT. Translation gives CASSPTGALNTEAFF.

The CDR3 coding sequence is TGCAGCGTTAGCTTCATGGCTACTAGCACAGATACGCAGTATTTT. Encoded protein: CSVSFMATSTDTQYF. The chain has TRBV29-1 and TRBJ2-3; D unclear. CDR1 and CDR2 from the germline V gene are SQVTM and ANQGSEA. The CDR3 runs to 15 residues. Trimming cost V 5 bases and J 0 bases, with 15 bases left between them.

With regard to this clonotype: Mismatch with germline at one junction end may stem from a read error. The V call is TRBV11-2, the J call TRBJ2-3; D remains unclear. The CDR3 loop spans 16 amino acids. Germline V CDR1 and CDR2: SGHAT, FQNNGV. This CDR3 is CASSLDSTQATDMQYF. The CDR3 coding sequence is TGTGCCAGCAGCTTAGATTCCACTCAAGCAACAGATATGCAGTATTTT. The full variable domain, completed using reference TRBV11-2 and TRBJ2-3, is EAGVAQSPRYKIIEKRQSVAFWCNPISGHATLYWYQQILGQGPKLLIQFQNNGVVDDSQLPKDRFSAERLKGVDSTLKIQPAKLEDSAVYLCASSLDSTQATDMQYFGPGTRLTVL.

Comments on this clonotype: A much larger clone lies one base from this, so it may be a read error. The chain links TRBV12-3 or TRBV12-4 to TRBJ2-2, with D uncertain. V lost 8 bases and J 0 bases, leaving 10 bases between the germline ends. The CDR3 is 14 amino acids. The CDR3: CASGRLANTGELFF. DNA for the CDR3: TGTGCCAGCGGACGGCTAGCGAACACCGGGGAGCTGTTTTTT.

This clonotype was picked up many times. This rearrangement joins TRBV11-1 to TRBJ1-2, with unresolved D. The germline V and J ends were trimmed by 2 bases and 3 bases, with 10 bases remaining between them. Germline V gene data show CDR1 as SGHAT and CDR2 as FQDESV (reference sequence). This CDR3 comprises 14 residues. In nucleotides, the CDR3 is TGTGCCAGCAGCTTATGGGTTGGAGACTATGGCTACACCTTC. Protein: CASSLWVGDYGYTF.

By share, this clonotype ranks as medium-sized. The chain joins TRBV11-2 to TRBJ2-3; D possibly corresponds to TRBD2 (6 bases). The ends were cut back, 5 bases at V and 5 bases at J, with 14 bases in the middle. The CDR3 has 14 amino acids. Germline V gives CDR1 SGHAT, CDR2 FQNNGV. CDR3: CASSLGPGGDTQYF. For the CDR3, the DNA is TGTGCCAGCAGCCTGGGACCCGGGGGAGATACGCAGTATTTT.

A word on this clonotype: This may stem from a read error, because a much larger clone lies one nucleotide away. This sequence joins TRBV11-2 and TRBJ1-5; the D gene is possibly TRBD1 (5 bases). Looked up from germline, CDR1 is SGHAT and CDR2 is FQNNGV. V was trimmed by 0 bases and J by 9 bases, leaving 15 bases between them. The CDR3 loop spans 15 amino acids. The CDR3 bases are TGTGCCAGCAGCTTAGATGGGGCAGCTACAGGGCCCCAGCATTTT. The encoded protein is CASSLDGAATGPQHF.

Details on this clonotype: At one boundary the junction diverges from the germline segment, which might be a read error. CDR3 region: CASSLRSADGNYGQYF. The CDR3 DNA sequence: TGTGCCAGCAGCTTAAGATCGGCAGACGGTAACTACGGGCAGTACTTC. The V call is TRBV11-2, the J call TRBJ2-7, with unresolved D. Per the germline V gene, CDR1 is SGHAT and CDR2 is FQNNGV. This CDR3 spans 16 amino acids.

Concerning this clonotype: The junction shows a germline mismatch at one end, possibly a read error. The chain links TRBV11-2 to TRBJ2-7; D uncertain. Germline values: CDR1 SGHAT, CDR2 FQNNGV. The CDR3 length is 13 residues. The CDR3 region is CAGSLGQLYGQYF. CDR3 coding DNA: TGTGCCGGCAGCTTAGGCCAGCTCTACGGGCAGTACTTC. Using reference TRBV11-2 and TRBJ2-7 for the parts outside the CDR3, the full variable domain is EAGVAQSPRYKIIEKRQSVAFWCNPISGHATLYWYQQILGQGPKLLIQFQNNGVVDDSQLPKDRFSAERLKGVDSTLKIQPAKLEDSAVYLCAGSLGQLYGQYFGPGTRLTVT.

This clonotype came up a few times. The chain joins TRBV5-1 to TRBJ2-7, with TRBD1 matching over 7 bases. V lost 4 bases to trimming and J lost 0 bases; unmatched junction nucleotides: 4. In germline, CDR1 is SGHRS, CDR2 YFSETQ. The CDR3 has 14 amino acids. In DNA, the CDR3 is TGCGCCAGCAGCAGTGGGACAGCCTCCTACGAGCAGTACTTC. It codes for CASSSGTASYEQYF.

The chain couples TRBV21-1 to TRBJ1-5. TRBV21-1 is designated a pseudogene. This CDR3 comprises 12 residues. CDR3 sequence reads: CASKDGRQPQHF. CDR3 coding DNA: TGTGCCAGCAAAGACGGACGGCAGCCCCAGCATTTT.